The 14 T cell receptor beta chains below all came from one sample that was sequenced in a study of T cell changes during pregnancy in multiple sclerosis. This table comes from immunoSEQ multiplex PCR, and its TCRdb copy is limited to in-frame clones, with some not included. The sample lists roughly 60,000 clones; roughly 92% were seen once. This specimen consisted of peripheral blood, obtained in the second trimester of pregnancy. These receptors were collected from a female donor with multiple sclerosis, enrolled in a pregnancy study.

The rearrangement links TRBV11-2 to TRBJ1-1, with a tentative D call TRBD1 (6 bases). The CDR3 is made up of 12 amino acids. V lost 2 bases to trimming and J lost 7 bases, with 8 bases between them. From germline, CDR1 is SGHAT and CDR2 FQNNGV. The CDR3 is CASSLQGFEAFF. The CDR3 DNA sequence: TGTGCCAGCAGCTTACAGGGGTTTGAAGCTTTCTTT. Looking up the rest from reference TRBV11-2 and TRBJ1-1 gives the full variable domain: EAGVAQSPRYKIIEKRQSVAFWCNPISGHATLYWYQQILGQGPKLLIQFQNNGVVDDSQLPKDRFSAERLKGVDSTLKIQPAKLEDSAVYLCASSLQGFEAFFGQGTRLTVV.

This chain connects TRBV4-2 to TRBJ2-5; 10 bases line up with TRBD2. V shed 1 base, J shed 5 bases, and the junction held 13 bases outside the gene matches. This CDR3 is built from 18 residues. Germline CDR1 LGHNA, CDR2 YNFKEQ. CDR3 residues: CASSQGSVLAGDGETQYF. CDR3 nucleotide sequence: TGTGCCAGCAGCCAAGGTAGTGTCCTAGCGGGAGACGGGGAGACCCAGTACTTC.

The chain recombines TRBV11-2 with TRBJ2-3, with TRBD2 matching over 11 bases. Losses at the gene ends were 2 bases for V and 5 bases for J; bases not matched to a gene: 6. CDR1 SGHAT and CDR2 FQNNGV come from the germline V gene. The CDR3 totals 16 residues. CDR3 residues: CASSLTSGSLGDTQYF. In DNA, the CDR3 is TGTGCCAGCAGCTTAACTAGCGGGAGCCTAGGAGATACGCAGTATTTT.

This clone was counted a few times. The chain carries TRBV11-2 and TRBJ2-7; 7 nucleotides match TRBD1. CDR1 is SGHAT, CDR2 FQNNGV, per germline. The CDR3 runs 16 residues. After removal of 3 bases from V and 2 bases from J, the junction contained 10 bases not matched to a gene. CDR3 sequence: CASSFYRGITTYEQYF. CDR3 nucleotide sequence: TGTGCCAGCAGCTTTTACAGGGGTATTACGACCTACGAGCAGTACTTC.

The chain carries TRBV12-5 and TRBJ2-1, with D hard to call. Trimming removed 6 bases at V and 0 bases at J, with 9 bases between. Germline lookup yields CDR1 LGHNT and CDR2 FRNRAP. This CDR3 region has 14 residues. CDR3 region: CASGHDFSYNEQFF. DNA of the CDR3: TGTGCTAGTGGGCATGACTTCTCCTACAATGAGCAGTTCTTC.

The chain combines TRBV6-5 with TRBJ1-2, with 7 bases that match TRBD1. The CDR3 is made up of 14 amino acids. V dropped 1 base and J dropped 7; count of bases not matched to a gene: 6. Germline-derived CDR1 and CDR2 are MNHEY and SVGAGI. CDR3 region: CASSYFGQDGGYTF. DNA of the CDR3: TGTGCCAGCAGTTACTTCGGACAGGATGGTGGCTACACCTTC.

V gene TRBV5-1 combines with J gene TRBJ2-1; TRBD2 matches at 9 bases. This CDR3 spans 15 amino acids. V lost 3 bases to trimming and J lost 6 bases; unmatched junction nucleotides: 7. Germline V gives CDR1 SGHRS, CDR2 YFSETQ. The CDR3 nucleotides read TGCGCCAGCAGCTGGGGCGGGAGGGCAATCAATGAGCAGTTCTTC. Residues: CASSWGGRAINEQFF. The full variable domain, its missing parts supplied by reference TRBV5-1 and TRBJ2-1, is KAGVTQTPRYLIKTRGQQVTLSCSPISGHRSVSWYQQTPGQGLQFLFEYFSETQRNKGNFPGRFSGRQFSNSRSEMNVSTLELGDSALYLCASSWGGRAINEQFFGPGTRLTVL.

CDR3 in amino acids: CASSQIYRQSYEQYF. The CDR3 DNA follows: TGCGCCAGCAGCCAAATCTATCGACAGTCCTACGAGCAGTACTTC. The rearrangement uses TRBV4-1 and TRBJ2-7, with D possibly being TRBD1 (5 bases). Trimming pared 2 bases from V and 1 base from J, leaving 12 bases between. The CDR3 runs to 15 residues. Germline V CDR1 and CDR2: MGHRA, YSYEKL.

The gene calls are TRBV7-2 and TRBJ1-5, with TRBD1 as a possible D gene (6 bases). The CDR3 is 16 residues long. Trimming took 4 bases from V and 4 from J, leaving 17 bases between them. Germline lookup yields CDR1 SGHTA and CDR2 FQGNSA. Here the CDR3 reads CASSSFPGHINQPQHF. Written as DNA, the CDR3 is TGTGCCAGCAGCTCTTTCCCGGGACACATAAATCAGCCCCAGCATTTT.

In regard to this clone: The same CDR3 also results from other DNA sequences found in this sample. The CDR3 nucleotides read TGCGCCAGCAGCTTGACAGGGGGCACCGGGGAGCTGTTTTTT. Translation gives CASSLTGGTGELFF. The chain is built from TRBV5-1 and TRBJ2-2; TRBD1 aligns across 8 bases. CDR1 and CDR2 (germline): SGHRS, YFSETQ. The CDR3 totals 14 residues. V dropped 1 base and J dropped 4; count of bases not matched to a gene: 0.

The CDR3 DNA is TGTGCCAGCACTCCCCGGGAGGACCCGGATACGCAGTATTTT. Protein: CASTPREDPDTQYF. V usage is TRBV5-6 and J usage is TRBJ2-3; the match to TRBD2 covers 7 bases. V shed 6 bases, J shed 6 bases, and the junction held 10 bases outside the gene matches. Looked up from germline, CDR1 is SGHDT and CDR2 is YYEEEE. The CDR3 runs 14 residues.

This clone was counted once. The rearrangement links TRBV29-1 to TRBJ2-1, with 9 nucleotides matching TRBD1. The CDR3 contains 16 residues. Looked up from germline, CDR1 is SQVTM and CDR2 is ANQGSEA. The trim removed 3 bases at V and 4 bases at J, leaving 10 bases unmatched. CDR3 loop: CSVENPDRGTYNEQFF. The DNA for the CDR3 is TGCAGCGTTGAGAACCCGGACAGGGGCACTTACAATGAGCAGTTCTTC.

The V and J genes are TRBV5-6 and TRBJ2-1; 7 nucleotides line up with TRBD2. The CDR3 covers 15 residues. The V and J ends lost 3 bases and 4 bases, in that order; junction bases with no gene match: 7. Germline V CDR1 and CDR2: SGHDT, YYEEEE. CDR3 bases: TGTGCCAGCAGCTGGGCCGGGACTATTTACAATGAGCAGTTCTTC. Translating it yields CASSWAGTIYNEQFF.

The genes are TRBV23-1 and TRBJ2-1; TRBD1 is a possible D gene (6 bases). TRBV23-1 is an ORF for which the function is uncertain. V lost 1 base to trimming and J lost 0 bases, with 25 bases between them. There are 21 residues in the CDR3. CDR3 sequence (DNA): TGCGCCAGCAGTCAATTGCGCCCTGGACAGCCAATCCCTAGCTCCTACAATGAGCAGTTCTTC. Protein product: CASSQLRPGQPIPSSYNEQFF.